This TCR beta chain was retrieved from a study of blood T cell repertoires in COVID-19. Whole-study context: Acute and convalescent COVID-19 samples came from the United States, Italy and Spain. Sources were T cells, B-cell-depleted T cells, or PBMCs; the material itself was cDNA or gDNA.

Original methodology: Quantification of nucleated cells was approximated via reference gene primer amplification. The protocol was immunoSEQ multiplex PCR, while the TCRdb copy is restricted to in-frame clones and leaves out a portion. V and J calls and clone size are as listed in that table; D and trimming were resolved from the DNA. The sample shows around 110,000 clones, around 75% of them seen only once. Germline V gene lookup returns CDR1 GTSNPN and CDR2 SVGIG (reference sequence). This CDR3 spans 14 amino acids. Trimming removed 6 bases from V and 6 bases from J; junction bases left unmatched: 9.

The chain combines TRBV30 with TRBJ2-2; TRBD1 matches 8 bases. The sample consisted of peripheral blood. This clonotype was sampled from a human donor with acute or convalescent COVID-19. The donor label of this sample is uncertain. The CDR3 DNA reads TGTGCCTGCCCTAGGACAGGGAGGCCCGGGGAGCTGTTTTTT. This sequence encodes CACPRTGRPGELFF.